This entry lists 21 T cell receptor beta chains sequenced from one sample in a study of cytomegalovirus exposure and HLA in healthy donors. The PCR made use of 60 Vbeta and 13 Jbeta primers. Generated by immunoSEQ multiplex PCR, the TCRdb table keeps only in-frame clones and is missing some. The table has approximately 110,000 clones, 76% seen once. Material: PBMCs. Receptor source: a man in his forties or fifties in good health and CMV-seronegative.

The rearrangement links TRBV7-2 to TRBJ2-7, with D possibly being TRBD1 (5 bases). This CDR3 region has 14 residues. Trimming stripped 0 bases from V and 4 bases from J, with 10 bases between. Germline V gene sequence: CDR1 SGHTA, CDR2 FQGNSA. CDR3 nucleotide sequence: TGTGCCAGCAGCTTAGCAAACAGGCTTTACGAGCAGTACTTC. It specifies CASSLANRLYEQYF.

This sequence joins TRBV19 and TRBJ2-5; a weak D match, TRBD1 (5 bases). The germline V gene has CDR1 LNHDA and CDR2 SQIVND (reference sequence). With 4 bases removed from V and 3 bases from J, the gap between germline ends came to 9 bases. The CDR3 consists of 13 residues. CDR3 sequence: CASSRQSEETQYF. CDR3 bases: TGTGCCAGTAGTAGACAGTCGGAAGAGACCCAGTACTTC.

This clone was seen a single time. J is TRBJ2-1 and V is TRBV4-3; D may be TRBD1 (6 bases). The CDR3 contains 16 residues. V shed 0 bases and J shed 7 bases, with 16 bases lying between them. CDR1 and CDR2 from the germline V gene are LGHNA and YSLEER. The DNA of the CDR3 is TGCGCCAGCAGCCAAGATTATCAGGGGTTGAGGAATGAGCAGTTCTTC. Translating gives CASSQDYQGLRNEQFF.

This chain uses TRBV11-3 with TRBJ1-1, with D possibly being TRBD1 (5 bases). This CDR3 is 13 amino acids long. CDR1 and CDR2 (germline): SGHNT, YENEEA. Trimming took off 0 bases at V and 5 bases at J, with 7 bases between the two ends. The CDR3 region is CASSLEGGTEAFF. In DNA, the CDR3 is TGTGCCAGCAGCTTAGAGGGGGGGACTGAAGCTTTCTTT.

This chain links TRBV4-2 with TRBJ1-1, with 7 nucleotides matching TRBD1. V lost 0 bases, J lost 4 bases, and 11 bases stayed unmatched. The CDR3 is 17 residues long. Germline assignment: CDR1 LGHNA and CDR2 YNFKEQ. CDR3 loop: CASSQEGQGVVGTEAFF. The CDR3 DNA reads as TGTGCCAGCAGCCAAGAGGGGCAGGGGGTAGTGGGCACTGAAGCTTTCTTT.

The gene calls are TRBV5-1 and TRBJ2-5; tentatively, D is TRBD1 (6 bases). The germline V gene encodes CDR1 SGHRS and CDR2 YFSETQ. V was pared by 2 bases and J by 3 bases, with 8 bases between. The CDR3 runs to 13 residues. CDR3 DNA: TGCGCCAGCAGCTTCCCAGGGGAAGAGACCCAGTACTTC. Amino acids: CASSFPGEETQYF.

V is TRBV29-1 and J is TRBJ2-5; the D gene is possibly TRBD2 (6 bases). This CDR3 comprises 13 residues. V dropped 6 bases and J dropped 5 bases, with 16 bases sitting between them. The germline V gene encodes CDR1 SQVTM and CDR2 ANQGSEA. The CDR3 DNA reads TGCAGCGTCGGGGGACTTCCCGGGGAGACCCAGTACTTC. Protein sequence: CSVGGLPGETQYF.

This chain uses TRBV5-6 with TRBJ2-1; D may be TRBD2 (6 bases). There are 17 residues in the CDR3. Germline loops: CDR1 SGHDT, CDR2 YYEEEE. V was shortened by 2 bases and J by 9 bases, with 24 bases between the two germline ends. The CDR3 DNA is TGTGCCAGCAGCTTTGGAATCCCGGGGGTTATGAGGGGTGAGCAGTTCTTC. Its translation: CASSFGIPGVMRGEQFF.

This clone was detected only a few times. This chain links TRBV14 with TRBJ2-3; 9 nucleotides agree with TRBD2. The V and J ends lost 4 bases and 3 bases, in that order; junction bases with no gene match: 8. The CDR3 totals 16 residues. Germline CDR1 reads SGHDN; CDR2 reads FVKESK. The CDR3 spells CASSPRRGGRTDTQYF. CDR3 nucleotides: TGTGCCAGCAGCCCTCGGCGGGGGGGACGGACAGATACGCAGTATTTT.

J is TRBJ2-5 and V is TRBV4-1, with TRBD2 identical over 10 bases. Losses at the gene ends were 0 bases for V and 5 bases for J; bases not matched to a gene: 15. CDR1 MGHRA and CDR2 YSYEKL come from the germline V gene. The CDR3 covers 19 residues. The CDR3 nucleotides are TGCGCCAGCAGCCAAGAAGTTGATTCGGAGCGGGGGGGAGGGGAGACCCAGTACTTC. The encoded protein is CASSQEVDSERGGGETQYF.

CDR3 DNA: TGTGCCAGCAGCGGGGCCGCGACTAACTATGGCTACACCTTC. Amino acids: CASSGAATNYGYTF. The chain joins TRBV5-4 to TRBJ1-2; weak D call: TRBD1 (5 bases). Trimming pared 4 bases from V and 0 bases from J, leaving 10 bases between. The CDR3 runs to 14 residues. Looked up from germline, CDR1 is SGHNT and CDR2 is YYREEE (reference sequence).

This chain links TRBV27 with TRBJ2-7; 9 bases map to TRBD1. CDR3 length: 18 residues. Losses at the gene ends were 5 bases for V and 5 bases for J; bases not matched to a gene: 19. Germline V gene lookup returns CDR1 MNHEY and CDR2 SMNVEV (reference sequence). CDR3 sequence (DNA): TGTGCCAGCAGTCTTTCCCCCTTTCCGGGACAGGGTTTTCACGAGCAGTACTTC. Translating gives CASSLSPFPGQGFHEQYF.

The rearrangement links TRBV11-2 to TRBJ2-5; 8 bases align to TRBD2. This CDR3 contains 15 residues. Germline V CDR1 and CDR2: SGHAT, FQNNGV. Trimming at V came to 7 bases and at J to 3 bases, leaving 10 bases not matched to a gene. CDR3 sequence: CASTGGAGAEETQYF. The CDR3 DNA sequence: TGTGCCAGCACCGGAGGAGCGGGGGCGGAAGAGACCCAGTACTTC.

In this sample, this clone turned up a few times. This rearrangement joins TRBV28 to TRBJ1-5; maybe TRBD1 (5 bases). The CDR3 runs 13 residues. V was shortened by 8 bases and J by 4 bases, with 12 bases between the two germline ends. Germline V gives CDR1 MDHEN, CDR2 SYDVKM. CDR3 protein: CASQGKRNQPQHF. CDR3 sequence (DNA): TGTGCCAGCCAGGGAAAACGAAATCAGCCCCAGCATTTT.

The V and J genes are TRBV9 and TRBJ2-7; D is possibly TRBD1 (6 bases). Germline CDR1 SGDLS, CDR2 YYNGEE. The CDR3 has 14 residues. The V and J ends lost 1 base and 5 bases respectively, with 13 bases between them. The CDR3 nucleotides are TGTGCCAGCAGCGTAAGACAGGATCGTAACGAGCAGTACTTC. It codes for CASSVRQDRNEQYF.

The genes are TRBV7-2 and TRBJ1-1; D gene uncertain. V lost 6 bases, J lost 0 bases, and 8 bases lay in between. CDR1 and CDR2 from the germline V gene are SGHTA and FQGNSA. The CDR3 length is 13 residues. For the CDR3, the DNA is TGTGCCAGCAGACCAGATCTGAACACTGAAGCTTTCTTT. It codes for CASRPDLNTEAFF.

The sample holds a few counts of this clone. The CDR3 loop is CASSWGVWSSGNTIYF. CDR3 nucleotides: TGTGCCAGCAGCTGGGGGGTGTGGTCCTCTGGAAACACCATATATTTT. The J gene is TRBJ1-3, the V gene TRBV7-8; a possible D gene is TRBD1 (5 bases). This CDR3 comprises 16 residues. Germline loops: CDR1 SGHVS, CDR2 FQNEAQ. V was pared by 4 bases and J by 0 bases, with 13 bases between.

This chain links TRBV5-4 with TRBJ1-6, with D hard to call. Trimming removed 4 bases at V and 7 bases at J, with 15 bases between. The CDR3 length is 15 residues. Germline V lookup: CDR1 SGHNT, CDR2 YYREEE (reference sequence). The CDR3: CASSPSSTANSPLHF. The CDR3 DNA is TGTGCCAGCAGCCCCTCGAGTACAGCAAATTCACCCCTCCACTTT.

The chain joins TRBV6-1 to TRBJ2-1; TRBD2 matches at 7 bases. J lost 12 bases, V lost 3 bases, and 8 bases had no gene match. The germline gives CDR1 MNHNS, CDR2 SASEGT. This CDR3 has 13 amino acids. This chain's CDR3 is CASSETSGGAQFF. The CDR3 DNA reads as TGTGCCAGCAGTGAGACCTCGGGGGGAGCGCAGTTCTTC.

V gene TRBV2 combines with J gene TRBJ1-5; TRBD1 matches at 7 bases. The germline V gene encodes CDR1 SNHLY and CDR2 FYNNEI. This CDR3 comprises 12 residues. The V gene end was trimmed by 7 bases and the J gene end by 10 bases; junction bases not matched to a gene: 7. The chain's CDR3 is CASTQGDNPQHF. The CDR3 nucleotides are TGTGCCAGCACCCAGGGGGACAATCCCCAGCATTTT.

This rearrangement joins TRBV9 to TRBJ1-3; no clear D. V was pared by 0 bases and J by 2 bases, with 12 bases between. Germline CDR1 reads SGDLS; CDR2 reads YYNGEE. The CDR3 is 16 amino acids. The CDR3 nucleotides are TGTGCCAGCAGCGTAGCATCCGGGAATGCTGGAAACACCATATATTTT. This encodes CASSVASGNAGNTIYF.